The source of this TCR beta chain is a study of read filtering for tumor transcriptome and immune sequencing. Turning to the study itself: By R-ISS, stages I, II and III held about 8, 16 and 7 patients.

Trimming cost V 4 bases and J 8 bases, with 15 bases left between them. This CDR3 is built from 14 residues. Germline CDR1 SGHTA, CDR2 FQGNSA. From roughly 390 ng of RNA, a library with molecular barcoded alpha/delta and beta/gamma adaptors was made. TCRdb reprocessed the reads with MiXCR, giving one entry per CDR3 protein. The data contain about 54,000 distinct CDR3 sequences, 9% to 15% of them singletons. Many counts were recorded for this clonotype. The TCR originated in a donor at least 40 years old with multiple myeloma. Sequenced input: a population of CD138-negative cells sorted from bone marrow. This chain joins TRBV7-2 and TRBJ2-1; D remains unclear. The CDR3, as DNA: TGTGCCAGCAGCTCGTTTAGGGTTCGGGATGAGCAGTTCTTC. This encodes CASSSFRVRDEQFF.